This entry lists 19 T cell receptor beta chains sequenced from one sample in a study of CD8+CD57+ T cells in acquired aplastic anemia. An expansion of CD8+CD57+ cells by flow cytometry had been shown in patients chosen for sequencing. Template material for TCR beta VDJ and CDR3 profiling consisted of genomic DNA. TCRdb re-called the reads with MiXCR, one entry per CDR3 protein. The sample lists approximately 300,000 distinct CDR3 sequences; 45% to 65% were seen once. Sequences were obtained from sorted CD4+, CD8+, or CD8+CD57+ T cells (not recorded which) from PBMCs. The receptors stem from a human donor with aplastic anemia.

V usage is TRBV6-6 and J usage is TRBJ2-1; 7 nucleotides agree with TRBD1. Germline V gene data show CDR1 as MNHNY and CDR2 as SVGAGI (reference sequence). After removal of 4 bases from V and 5 bases from J, the junction contained 8 bases not matched to a gene. This CDR3 region has 15 residues. In nucleotides, the CDR3 is TGTGCCAGCAGTTCTATCGGGACAGCTGACAATGAGCAGTTCTTC. It specifies CASSSIGTADNEQFF.

Worth noting for this clonotype: This could be a read error, since a much larger clone is one nucleotide away. V and J are TRBV18 and TRBJ2-5, with 8 positions matching TRBD2. V was clipped by 3 bases and J by 1 base; unmatched bases: 7. The germline gives CDR1 KGHSH, CDR2 LQKENI. The CDR3 runs 16 residues. The CDR3 nucleotides read TGTGCCAGCTCACCCCCAGCGGGAGAGGGCCAAGAGACCCAGTACTTC. Its protein is CASSPPAGEGQETQYF.

The J gene is TRBJ1-2, the V gene TRBV2; D remains unclear. Per the germline V gene, CDR1 is SNHLY and CDR2 is FYNNEI. The CDR3 is made up of 11 amino acids. Trimming took 10 bases from V and 7 from J, leaving 13 bases between them. CDR3 DNA: TGTGCCAACACGGAGAGTCGTGGCTACACCTTC. Translating gives CANTESRGYTF.

In this sample, this clonotype turned up many times. This rearrangement joins TRBV18 to TRBJ2-1; a possible D gene is TRBD2 (5 bases). Germline V gene sequence: CDR1 KGHSH, CDR2 LQKENI. Trimming took 4 bases from V and 9 from J, leaving 10 bases between them. The CDR3 runs to 12 residues. This CDR3 is CASSLAIGEQFF. For the CDR3, the DNA is TGTGCCAGCTCACTAGCGATAGGTGAGCAGTTCTTC.

This clonotype was observed a handful of times. The rearrangement links TRBV20-1 to TRBJ1-4, with D unclear. The V gene lost 3 bases and the J gene lost 7 bases, with 9 bases spanning the gap. Germline V gene sequence: CDR1 DFQATT, CDR2 SNEGSKA (reference sequence). The CDR3 is 12 residues long. The DNA of the CDR3 is TGCAGTGCTAGTCGCCAGGTTGAAAAACTGTTTTTT. This translates into CSASRQVEKLFF.

This clonotype was seen ten or more times. This chain connects TRBV4-2 to TRBJ2-6; tentatively, D is TRBD2 (6 bases). This CDR3 spans 17 amino acids. Germline CDR1 and CDR2: LGHNA and YNFKEQ. The V gene lost 1 base and the J gene lost 4 bases, with 14 bases spanning the gap. CDR3: CASSQVNLAFGANVLTF. CDR3 sequence (DNA): TGTGCCAGCAGCCAAGTAAATCTAGCGTTCGGGGCCAACGTCCTGACTTTC.

This chain's CDR3 is CATSDPGSRDAMGYTF. For the CDR3, the DNA is TGTGCCACCAGTGATCCAGGGTCGCGGGACGCTATGGGCTACACCTTC. The chain combines TRBV24-1 with TRBJ1-2; tentative D call: TRBD1 (5 bases). There are 16 residues in the CDR3. With 3 bases removed from V and 8 bases from J, the gap between germline ends came to 21 bases. Germline V lookup: CDR1 KGHDR, CDR2 SFDVKD.

The rearrangement links TRBV20-1 to TRBJ2-5; a possible D gene is TRBD2 (5 bases). This CDR3 contains 15 residues. V was cut by 7 bases and J by 5 bases, with 23 bases left in between. The germline gives CDR1 DFQATT, CDR2 SNEGSKA (reference sequence). The CDR3 DNA reads TGCAGTGTTTCAAGTAAGCGGAACCGGCAGGAGACCCAGTACTTC. This encodes CSVSSKRNRQETQYF.

In this sample, this clonotype turned up many times. V gene TRBV10-3 combines with J gene TRBJ2-1; D may be TRBD1 (6 bases). This CDR3 contains 15 residues. The germline V gene encodes CDR1 ENHRY and CDR2 SYGVKD. With 5 bases removed from V and 3 bases from J, the gap between germline ends came to 14 bases. The CDR3 DNA reads as TGTGCCATCAGTCCGGGACAAAAAAACTACAATGAGCAGTTCTTC. It codes for CAISPGQKNYNEQFF.

The chain is built from TRBV20-1 and TRBJ2-1; D not certain. CDR3 length: 13 amino acids. Trimming stripped 5 bases from V and 1 base from J, with 9 bases between. The germline CDR1 and CDR2 sequences are DFQATT and SNEGSKA (reference sequence). The CDR3, as DNA: TGCAGTGCTGGCGGCCGATCCTACAATGAGCAGTTCTTC. This gives the protein CSAGGRSYNEQFF.

Comments on this clonotype: The junction differs from germline at one of its ends, possibly a read error. The chain is built from TRBV12-3 or TRBV12-4 and TRBJ1-1; TRBD1 matches 7 bases. The length of the CDR3 is 14 residues. The chain's CDR3 is CASSRGQSSTEAFF. In DNA form, the CDR3 reads TGCGCCAGCAGTCGGGGACAGTCAAGTACTGAAGCTTTCTTT.

The sample holds many counts of this clonotype. The V call is TRBV19, the J call TRBJ1-5; possible D gene TRBD1, 5 bases. This CDR3 has 15 amino acids. Germline-derived CDR1 and CDR2 are LNHDA and SQIVND (reference sequence). Trimming cost V 1 base and J 7 bases, with 14 bases left between them. The CDR3 region has the DNA TGTGCCAGTAGTATAGTGGTGCAGGGAGGGCAGCCCCAGCATTTT. This translates into CASSIVVQGGQPQHF.

This clonotype was seen repeatedly, ten times or more. This chain joins TRBV6-1 and TRBJ2-5, with D maybe TRBD1 (8 bases). The CDR3 runs 13 residues. CDR1 and CDR2 from the germline V gene are MNHNS and SASEGT. Trimming removed 6 bases from V and 7 bases from J, with 15 bases in between. Here the CDR3 DNA reads TGTGCCAGCAGACCCACAGGGGGGGCGACCCAGTACTTC. This translates into CASRPTGGATQYF.

The chain links TRBV12-3 or TRBV12-4 to TRBJ2-2; 7 positions match TRBD2. V dropped 6 bases and J dropped 3; count of bases not matched to a gene: 1. The CDR3 length is 13 residues. The CDR3 sequence is CASRGGYTGELFF. The DNA of the CDR3 is TGTGCCAGCAGGGGGGGGTACACCGGGGAGCTGTTTTTT.

The sample holds many counts of this clonotype. V gene TRBV9 combines with J gene TRBJ1-2, with D tentatively TRBD1 (5 bases). Deletions cut 3 bases from V and 1 base from J, with 16 bases between. The CDR3 covers 16 residues. CDR1 and CDR2 (germline): SGDLS, YYNGEE. CDR3 nucleotide sequence: TGTGCCAGCAGCGATCGAGGCAGGGAGTATAACTATGGCTACACCTTC. This translates into CASSDRGREYNYGYTF.

This clonotype was seen more than once but under ten times. The chain recombines TRBV7-6 with TRBJ2-7; the match to TRBD2 covers 7 bases. CDR1 and CDR2 (germline): SGHVS, FNYEAQ. V shed 5 bases, J shed 2 bases, and the junction held 12 bases outside the gene matches. CDR3 length: 16 residues. The DNA for the CDR3 is TGTGCCAGCAGCGGGGGAATGGGAGGGGCCACCTACGAGCAGTACTTC. Translation: CASSGGMGGATYEQYF. The full variable domain, completed using reference TRBV7-6 and TRBJ2-7, is GAGVSQSPRYKVTKRGQDVALRCDPISGHVSLYWYRQALGQGPEFLTYFNYEAQQDKSGLPNDRFSAERPEGSISTLTIQRTEQRDSAMYRCASSGGMGGATYEQYFGPGTRLTVT.

This chain uses TRBV10-3 with TRBJ2-1, with TRBD2 matching over 9 bases. V lost 4 bases to trimming and J lost 7 bases; unmatched junction nucleotides: 14. The CDR3 covers 17 residues. CDR1 ENHRY and CDR2 SYGVKD come from the germline V gene. The CDR3 protein is CAISGSSGGGASNEQFF. The CDR3 DNA sequence: TGTGCCATCAGTGGCTCGTCAGGCGGGGGGGCGTCGAATGAGCAGTTCTTC.

CDR3 loop: CASSEGVRYTEAFF. The CDR3 nucleotides are TGTGCCAGCAGTGAAGGAGTGCGGTACACTGAAGCTTTCTTT. The gene calls are TRBV25-1 and TRBJ1-1; D unclear. Trimming stripped 2 bases from V and 3 bases from J, with 10 bases between. Germline CDR1 reads MGHDK; CDR2 reads SYGVNS. The CDR3 contains 14 residues.

Ten or more counts support this clonotype. Here the CDR3 DNA reads TGTGCCAGCAGAGAGGGGGCAGGTCAGCCCCAGCATTTT. Protein sequence: CASREGAGQPQHF. The chain combines TRBV28 with TRBJ1-5, with TRBD1 matching over 7 bases. This CDR3 is built from 13 residues. The J segment lost 6 bases and the V segment lost 6 bases, leaving 5 bases of the junction unmatched. The V gene's germline CDR1 is MDHEN and CDR2 SYDVKM.